Following are 24 T cell receptor beta chains from one sample sequenced in a study of blood T cell repertoires in COVID-19 (TCRdb year 2020). Library generation was performed with the immunoSEQ multiplex PCR assay. Held by TCRdb, this immuneACCESS table contains in-frame sequences only and omits some clones. Under half of the omission traces to an unresolved V gene where checked; the cause of the rest is unknown. The sample table lists tens of thousands of clones, 91% of them with a count of one. Less than 8% of the sample rests with the top ten. The sample consisted of peripheral blood. These receptor sequences come from a man in his 70s with active COVID-19.

The chain has TRBV6-2 or TRBV6-3 and TRBJ2-5; D unresolved. The CDR3 loop spans 12 amino acids. Germline V gene lookup returns CDR1 MNHEY and CDR2 SVGEGT. V dropped 4 bases and J dropped 5 bases, with 8 bases sitting between them. The CDR3 DNA reads as TGTGCCAGCAGTTTAACTCTTGAGACCCAGTACTTC. Its protein product is CASSLTLETQYF.

This chain connects TRBV18 to TRBJ1-1; 7 bases map to TRBD1. V lost 4 bases, J lost 6 bases, and 5 bases stayed unmatched. CDR1 and CDR2 from the germline V gene are KGHSH and LQKENI. There are 13 residues in the CDR3. Here the CDR3 DNA reads TGTGCCAGCTCACTGGACAGGCCCCCTGAAGCTTTCTTT. Translating gives CASSLDRPPEAFF.

The chain uses TRBV5-6 and TRBJ2-7, with 9 bases that match TRBD1. This CDR3 is built from 15 residues. Trimming at V came to 1 base and at J to 9 bases, leaving 11 bases not matched to a gene. Germline assignment: CDR1 SGHDT and CDR2 YYEEEE. The CDR3 DNA is TGTGCCAGCAGCTTGACCGGACAGGGGAAGTTTTGGCAGTACTTC. Its protein product is CASSLTGQGKFWQYF.

In this sample, this clone turned up a few times. The chain carries TRBV5-1 and TRBJ1-6; tentatively, D is TRBD1 (6 bases). The CDR3 length is 14 residues. Germline loops: CDR1 SGHRS, CDR2 YFSETQ. The ends were cut back, 0 bases at V and 7 bases at J, with 8 bases in the middle. The CDR3 loop is CASSLGQVNSPLHF. CDR3 sequence (DNA): TGCGCCAGCAGCTTGGGACAGGTGAATTCACCCCTCCACTTT.

This rearrangement joins TRBV12-3 or TRBV12-4 to TRBJ2-3, with D possibly matching TRBD1 (6 bases). V was shortened by 3 bases and J by 3 bases, with 7 bases between the two germline ends. This CDR3 spans 13 amino acids. The CDR3 nucleotides are TGTGCCAGCAGTTTGGGACAAACAGATACGCAGTATTTT. Protein product: CASSLGQTDTQYF.

The rearrangement uses TRBV6-5 and TRBJ1-6; no clear D. V was cut by 0 bases and J by 9 bases, with 12 bases left in between. There are 15 residues in the CDR3. Germline V CDR1 and CDR2: MNHEY, SVGAGI. CDR3: CASSYSSGWGSPLHF. The CDR3 nucleotides read TGTGCCAGCAGTTACTCGTCGGGATGGGGTTCACCCCTCCACTTT.

The chain combines TRBV6-6 with TRBJ1-5; 8 bases are shared with TRBD1. Trimming cost V 5 bases and J 7 bases; bases outside gene matches: 10. Looked up from germline, CDR1 is MNHNY and CDR2 is SVGAGI (reference sequence). The CDR3 sequence is 15 residues long. The CDR3 DNA sequence: TGTGCCAGCAGTCGGACAGGGATAGCGGGACAGCCCCAGCATTTT. Encoded protein: CASSRTGIAGQPQHF.

The V call is TRBV30, the J call TRBJ1-2; D might be TRBD1 (6 bases). CDR1 and CDR2 from the germline V gene are GTSNPN and SVGIG (reference sequence). The CDR3 has 11 residues. The CDR3 DNA reads TGTTCTTCAGGGGCAGCCTATGGCTACACCTTC. Translated: CSSGAAYGYTF.

V and J are TRBV6-5 and TRBJ1-2, with 8 bases identical to TRBD1. CDR1 is MNHEY, CDR2 SVGAGI, per germline. J lost 5 bases, V lost 2 bases, and 4 bases had no gene match. The CDR3 has 14 residues. CDR3 sequence reads: CASSYGQGAYGYTF. For the CDR3, the DNA is TGTGCCAGCAGTTACGGTCAGGGGGCATATGGCTACACCTTC.

The V and J genes are TRBV30 and TRBJ2-3, with TRBD1 as a possible D gene (5 bases). Trimming removed 4 bases from V and 5 bases from J, with 10 bases in between. The CDR3 is 12 residues long. CDR1 is GTSNPN and CDR2 is SVGIG in the germline V gene (reference sequence). The CDR3 protein is CAWIRRGDTQYF. CDR3 bases: TGTGCCTGGATACGAAGGGGAGATACGCAGTATTTT.

Notes on this clone: Because the CDR3 is missing its conserved closing phenylalanine or tryptophan, this is likely a read error. J is TRBJ1-2 and V is TRBV4-1; 7 bases line up with TRBD1. Germline V CDR1 and CDR2: MGHRA, YSYEKL. After removal of 3 bases from V and 5 bases from J, the junction contained 15 bases not matched to a gene. There are 17 residues in the CDR3. CDR3 nucleotides: TGCGCCAGCAGCCATGAAGGACAGGTTCGACCAAATTATGGCTACACCCTC. Translation gives CASSHEGQVRPNYGYTL.

V gene TRBV3-1 (or the pseudogene TRBV3-2) combines with J gene TRBJ1-2; tentative D call: TRBD1 (5 bases). V lost 5 bases and J lost 6, with 19 bases in between. Looked up from germline, CDR1 is LGHDT and CDR2 is YNNKEL (reference sequence). The length of the CDR3 is 15 residues. CDR3 DNA sequence: TGTGCCAGCAGCGAGACCCAGACGGCAGGGAATGGCTACACCTTC. Protein: CASSETQTAGNGYTF.

V usage is TRBV11-3 and J usage is TRBJ2-2; D is ambiguous. Germline CDR1 SGHNT, CDR2 YENEEA. There are 17 residues in the CDR3. The V and J ends lost 0 bases and 1 base respectively, with 12 bases between them. The DNA for the CDR3 is TGTGCCAGCAGCTTAGATGCCAGAGGATTGAACACCGGGGAGCTGTTTTTT. Amino acids: CASSLDARGLNTGELFF.

This chain links TRBV2 with TRBJ1-1; unclear D gene. V lost 3 bases, J lost 0 bases, and 5 bases lay in between. Germline V lookup: CDR1 SNHLY, CDR2 FYNNEI. The CDR3 length is 13 residues. CDR3 residues: CASSDWLNTEAFF. In DNA, the CDR3 is TGTGCCAGCAGTGACTGGCTGAACACTGAAGCTTTCTTT.

This chain's CDR3 is CAISESPTSGLYGYTF. The DNA for the CDR3 is TGTGCCATCAGTGAGTCTCCGACATCAGGGCTGTATGGCTACACCTTC. The chain employs TRBV10-3 and TRBJ1-2, with TRBD1 as a possible D gene (5 bases). The V end lost 0 bases, the J end lost 5 bases, and 16 bases lay between the germline ends. This CDR3 spans 16 amino acids. The germline gives CDR1 ENHRY, CDR2 SYGVKD.

The chain couples TRBV20-1 to TRBJ1-1; 9 positions match TRBD1. The CDR3 length is 11 residues. Trimming took 6 bases from V and 11 from J; bases not matched to a gene: 7. Per germline, CDR1 DFQATT and CDR2 SNEGSKA (reference sequence). CDR3 DNA sequence: TGCAGTGCGACGGACAGGGGTACGGCTTTCTTT. Translating it yields CSATDRGTAFF.

V and J are TRBV6-2 or TRBV6-3 and TRBJ1-2, with D uncertain. The germline gives CDR1 MNHEY, CDR2 SVGEGT. V was trimmed by 6 bases and J by 4 bases, leaving 9 bases between them. This CDR3 has 12 residues. The CDR3, as DNA: TGTGCCAGCAGCGACAACGGCTATGGCTACACCTTC. It specifies CASSDNGYGYTF.

The V gene is TRBV5-1, the J gene TRBJ2-5; TRBD2 matches at 12 bases. Trimming cost V 9 bases and J 5 bases; bases outside gene matches: 11. This CDR3 region has 15 residues. In germline, CDR1 is SGHRS, CDR2 YFSETQ. The CDR3 coding sequence is TGCGCCACCAGACTAGCGGGGGACTCTACGGAGACCCAGTACTTC. This encodes CATRLAGDSTETQYF. Filled out from reference TRBV5-1 and TRBJ2-5, the complete variable domain reads KAGVTQTPRYLIKTRGQQVTLSCSPISGHRSVSWYQQTPGQGLQFLFEYFSETQRNKGNFPGRFSGRQFSNSRSEMNVSTLELGDSALYLCATRLAGDSTETQYFGPGTRLLVL.

With regard to this clone: Other DNA sequences in this specimen translate into the identical CDR3. The chain combines TRBV29-1 with TRBJ2-7, with 10 bases that match TRBD1. There are 12 residues in the CDR3. The J segment lost 4 bases and the V segment lost 4 bases, leaving 1 base of the junction unmatched. Germline CDR1 reads SQVTM; CDR2 reads ANQGSEA. CDR3 region: CSVGQGAYEQYF. DNA for the CDR3: TGCAGCGTTGGACAGGGGGCTTACGAGCAGTACTTC.

CDR3 protein: CASSTLVAGTGPNEQFF. CDR3 coding DNA: TGTGCCAGTAGTACCCTCGTGGCAGGGACAGGTCCCAATGAGCAGTTCTTC. The chain carries TRBV19 and TRBJ2-1; 8 bases are a match to TRBD1. Trimming took 4 bases from V and 6 from J; bases not matched to a gene: 14. The germline gives CDR1 LNHDA, CDR2 SQIVND (reference sequence). There are 17 residues in the CDR3. Looking up the rest from reference TRBV19 and TRBJ2-1 gives the full variable domain: DGGITQSPKYLFRKEGQNVTLSCEQNLNHDAMYWYRQDPGQGLRLIYYSQIVNDFQKGDIAEGYSVSREKKESFPLTVTSAQKNPTAFYLCASSTLVAGTGPNEQFFGPGTRLTVL.

On this clone itself: The junction does not match germline at one end; this may be a read error. The V call is TRBV28, the J call TRBJ1-4; D is undetermined. Germline V gives CDR1 MDHEN, CDR2 SYDVKM. The CDR3 contains 12 residues. The CDR3 sequence is CASSSSSPGIVF. Written as DNA, the CDR3 is TGTGCCAGCAGTTCTTCTTCTCCGGGAATAGTTTTT.

This sequence joins TRBV11-2 and TRBJ1-6, with 10 bases identical to TRBD1. With 0 bases clipped from V and 10 bases from J, the junction kept 3 bases outside the gene matches. CDR1 and CDR2 (germline): SGHAT, FQNNGV. CDR3 length: 15 residues. The CDR3 protein is CASSLDRTGGSPLHF. The CDR3 nucleotides read TGTGCCAGCAGCTTAGATAGGACAGGGGGATCACCCCTCCACTTT.

The chain uses TRBV5-4 and TRBJ2-5; TRBD2 agrees at 8 bases. There are 15 residues in the CDR3. The V gene end was trimmed by 4 bases and the J gene end by 1 base; junction bases not matched to a gene: 6. The germline CDR1 and CDR2 sequences are SGHNT and YYREEE (reference sequence). CDR3 coding DNA: TGTGCCAGCAGCCGGAGCGGGGGCCTCCAAGAGACCCAGTACTTC. Amino acids: CASSRSGGLQETQYF. The full variable domain, its missing parts supplied by reference TRBV5-4 and TRBJ2-5, is ETGVTQSPTHLIKTRGQQVTLRCSSQSGHNTVSWYQQALGQGPQFIFQYYREEENGRGNFPPRFSGLQFPNYSSELNVNALELDDSALYLCASSRSGGLQETQYFGPGTRLLVL.

This clone has only one observation. The chain employs TRBV7-2 and TRBJ2-2; TRBD2 aligns across 8 bases. J lost 3 bases, V lost 1 base, and 1 base had no gene match. This CDR3 has 15 amino acids. Per the germline V gene, CDR1 is SGHTA and CDR2 is FQGNSA. The chain's CDR3 is CASSLVGLDTGELFF. DNA for the CDR3: TGTGCCAGCAGCTTAGTGGGACTAGACACCGGGGAGCTGTTTTTT.